This paragraph reports one T cell receptor (beta chain). Under the authors' procedure: Amplifying reference gene primers gave estimates of nucleated cell counts. TCRdb's copy holds only in-frame clones and misses some; the assay was immunoSEQ multiplex PCR. From that table come the V and J calls and clone size; the DNA was used to work out D and trimming. The sample includes 100,000 to 150,000 clones, around 85% of them seen just once. This specimen comes from a study of blood T cell repertoires in COVID-19. Overall study context: Italy, Spain and the United States were the sources of the convalescent and acute COVID-19 samples. Sources were T cells, B-cell-depleted T cells, or PBMCs; the material itself was cDNA or gDNA.

Looked up from germline, CDR1 is SGHAT and CDR2 is FQNNGV. This CDR3 spans 15 amino acids. J lost 8 bases, V lost 1 base, and 6 bases had no gene match. The receptor comes from a woman aged 80 or over with acute or convalescent COVID-19. What was sequenced was peripheral blood. The rearrangement links TRBV11-2 to TRBJ2-1; 9 nucleotides agree with TRBD1. The CDR3 loop reads CASSLAGQGIYEQFF. In DNA, the CDR3 is TGTGCCAGCAGCTTAGCGGGACAGGGTATCTATGAGCAGTTCTTC.